Given below is one T cell receptor beta chain in context. Its antigen is currently not known. It has no much larger one-base neighbor in the sample; base qualities were not kept. Library preparation used 5' RACE. Sequencing took place on an Illumina HiSeq 2500. A second 7 to 11 cycle PCR used a sample-barcoded 5' primer and a J-beta primer mix. A template-switch 5' adaptor carrying 12 random nucleotides introduced a unique molecular identifier onto each TCR beta cDNA molecule. At least 2.5 million CDR3-containing paired-end reads were obtained from each sample. First-strand cDNA synthesis was performed from all RNA using the Mint cDNA synthesis kit, with priming by a TRBC-specific oligonucleotide. Following uracil-DNA glycosylase treatment, all cDNA underwent a first 18-cycle PCR with the universal primers M1SS and BC2_uni_R. For the original study's pipeline: Each sample was normalized by randomly selecting 1 million high-quality reads, each carrying a distinct molecular identifier. Reads with shared molecular identifiers were discarded instead of being binned into consensus sequences. MiTCR, run with a Q25 quality threshold and the strictest error-elimination algorithm, handled CDR3 identification, clonotype clustering and error correction. Lower-bound total TCR beta diversity was estimated with a nonparametric unseen species model using Euler transformation. TCRdb took the public reads, trimmed them with fastp at Q25, ran MiXCR for clone calling and kept in-frame beta chains. Every CDR3 protein is listed once, alongside the most common genes and DNA of its rows. The V and J calls come from TCRdb's annotation, not from the publication. Within this sample are more than 550,000 distinct CDR3 sequences, with 22% of them counted one time only. Approximately 20% of the sample is held by the ten biggest clonotypes.

The sample belongs to a study of blood T cells in healthy people across ages (dated by TCRdb to between 2014 and 2017). In the study overall: In model experiments, template switching captured about one uniquely barcoded TCR beta cDNA molecule for every two T cells. Age-related changes in TCR beta repertoire diversity were measured in the study by deep sequencing normalized with unique cDNA molecular identifiers. Four age groups were formed from the donors: young (average about 15 years), middle-aged (around 37), aged (around 68) and long-lived (about 80). Donors of different ages were randomly distributed across sequencing lanes to avoid experimental bias. For two donors (one aged 18 to 29 and one aged 80 or older), the study analyzed two additional independent replicas of 1 million unique cDNA reads from the same blood draw.

The donors were under 40 Caucasian individuals from Russia, aged about 6 to 100 years, who were systemically healthy. Each donor gave around 9.9 milliliters of peripheral blood, collected into EDTA-treated Vacutainer tubes. Ficoll-Paque density-gradient centrifugation was used to isolate PBMCs, with at least 6 million obtained per sample. Trizol reagent was used to extract total RNA from PBMCs, with at least 6 micrograms per sample. For every donor, flow cytometry on a PBMC aliquot measured the percentage of naive CD45RAhigh/CD27high T cells. Results the study describes overall, beyond this receptor: Observed TCR beta diversity per million T cells fell roughly linearly with age, and a significant reduction was already apparent by age roughly 41. Compared with the aged group, the long-lived group had more naive CD4+ T cells, fewer expanded clones and increased TCR diversity, suggesting age selection. Bulk unsorted PBMC profiling prevented conclusive comparison of naive and antigen-experienced compartments. Estimates of total diversity from one million sequenced T cells were regarded as lower bounds and underestimates. The percentage of naive T cells measured by flow cytometry correlated strongly with observed TCR beta diversity. Because the CMV infection status of the donors was unknown, age-related changes in expanded clonotypes may potentially have been confounded.

The clonotype originates from a man in his 70s in good health. The sequencing input was blood.

The DNA sequence is TGCAGTGCTCCTCAGGGGGGCGGCACAGATACGCAGTATTTT. Translated, it reads CSAPQGGGTDTQYF. The chain employs TRBV20-1 and TRBJ2-3; TRBD1 is a possible D gene, resting on 7 matching bases. V lost 5 bases and J lost 1 base; the stretch between them is 13 bases long. Via the germline V gene (reference sequence), CDR1 is DFQATT and CDR2 SNEGSKA. Spanning cysteine to phenylalanine, the CDR3 consists of 14 amino acids. The entry retains the CDR3 DNA only, 42 bases that are in frame from base 1.